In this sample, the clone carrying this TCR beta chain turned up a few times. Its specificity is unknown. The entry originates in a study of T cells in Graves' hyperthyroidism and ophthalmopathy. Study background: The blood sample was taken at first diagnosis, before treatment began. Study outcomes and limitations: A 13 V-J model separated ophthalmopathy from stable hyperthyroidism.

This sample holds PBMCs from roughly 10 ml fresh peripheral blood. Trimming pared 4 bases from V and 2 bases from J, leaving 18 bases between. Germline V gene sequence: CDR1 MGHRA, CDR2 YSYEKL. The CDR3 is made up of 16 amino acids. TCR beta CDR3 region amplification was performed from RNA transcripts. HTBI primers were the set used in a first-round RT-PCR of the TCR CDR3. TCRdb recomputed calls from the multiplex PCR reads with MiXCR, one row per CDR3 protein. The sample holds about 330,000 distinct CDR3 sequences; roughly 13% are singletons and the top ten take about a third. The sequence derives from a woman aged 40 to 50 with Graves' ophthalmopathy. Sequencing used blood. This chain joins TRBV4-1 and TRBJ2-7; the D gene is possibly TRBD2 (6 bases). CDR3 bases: TGCGCCAGCAGCCCCCCAGCGGGCCGAGCCCCCTACGAGCAGTACTTC. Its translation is CASSPPAGRAPYEQYF.